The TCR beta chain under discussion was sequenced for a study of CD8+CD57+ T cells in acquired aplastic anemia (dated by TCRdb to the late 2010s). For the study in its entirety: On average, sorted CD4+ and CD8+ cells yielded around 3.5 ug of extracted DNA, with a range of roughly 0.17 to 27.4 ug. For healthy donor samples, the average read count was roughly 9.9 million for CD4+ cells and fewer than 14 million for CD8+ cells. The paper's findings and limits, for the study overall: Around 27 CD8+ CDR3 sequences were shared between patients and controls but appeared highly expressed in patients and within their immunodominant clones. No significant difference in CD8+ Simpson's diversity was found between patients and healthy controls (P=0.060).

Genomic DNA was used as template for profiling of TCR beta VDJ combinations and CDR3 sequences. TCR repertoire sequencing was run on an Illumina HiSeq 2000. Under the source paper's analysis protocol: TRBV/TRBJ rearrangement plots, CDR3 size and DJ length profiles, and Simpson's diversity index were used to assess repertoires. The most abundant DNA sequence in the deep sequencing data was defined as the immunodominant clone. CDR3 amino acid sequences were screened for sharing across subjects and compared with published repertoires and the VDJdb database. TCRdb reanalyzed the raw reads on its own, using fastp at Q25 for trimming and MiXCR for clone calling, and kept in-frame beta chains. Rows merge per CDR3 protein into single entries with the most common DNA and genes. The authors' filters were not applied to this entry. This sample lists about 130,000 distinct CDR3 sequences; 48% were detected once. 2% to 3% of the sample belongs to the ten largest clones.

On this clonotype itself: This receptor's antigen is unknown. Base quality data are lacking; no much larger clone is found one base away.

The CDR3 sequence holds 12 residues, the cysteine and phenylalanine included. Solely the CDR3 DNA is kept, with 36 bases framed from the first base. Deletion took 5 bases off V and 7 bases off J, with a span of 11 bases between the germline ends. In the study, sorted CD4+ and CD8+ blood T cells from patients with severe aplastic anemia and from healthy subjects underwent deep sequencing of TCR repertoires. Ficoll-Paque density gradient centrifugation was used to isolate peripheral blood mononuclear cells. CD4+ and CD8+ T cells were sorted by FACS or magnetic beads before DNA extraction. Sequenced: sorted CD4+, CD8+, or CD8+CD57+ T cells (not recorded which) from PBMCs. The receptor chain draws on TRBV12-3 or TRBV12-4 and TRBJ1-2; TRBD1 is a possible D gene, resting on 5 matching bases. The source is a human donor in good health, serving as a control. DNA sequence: TGTGCCAGCAGTCCGGGTCAGGGTGGCTACACCTTC. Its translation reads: CASSPGQGGYTF.